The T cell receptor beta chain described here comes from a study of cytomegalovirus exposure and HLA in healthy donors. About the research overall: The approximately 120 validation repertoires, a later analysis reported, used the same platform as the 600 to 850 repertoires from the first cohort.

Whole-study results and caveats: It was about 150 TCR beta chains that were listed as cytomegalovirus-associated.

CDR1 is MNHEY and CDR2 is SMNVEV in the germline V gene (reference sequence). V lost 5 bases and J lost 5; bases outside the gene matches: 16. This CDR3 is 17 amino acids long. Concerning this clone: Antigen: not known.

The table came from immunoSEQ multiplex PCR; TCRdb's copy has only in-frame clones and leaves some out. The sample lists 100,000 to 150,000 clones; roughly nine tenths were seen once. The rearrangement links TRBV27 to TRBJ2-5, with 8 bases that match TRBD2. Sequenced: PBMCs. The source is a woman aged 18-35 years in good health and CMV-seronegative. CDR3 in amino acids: CASSPGTSVWRGETQYF. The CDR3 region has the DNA TGTGCCAGCAGTCCCGGGACTAGTGTCTGGCGAGGGGAGACCCAGTACTTC.